The 22 T cell receptor beta chains given below trace back to one sample, sequenced in a study of cytomegalovirus exposure and HLA in healthy donors. The PCR ran on 60 Vbeta and 13 Jbeta primers. Sequencing used immunoSEQ multiplex PCR; TCRdb keeps in-frame clones, though not all of them. The sample holds some 140,000 clones, 64% seen once. The sequencing input was PBMCs. The receptors stem from a woman aged 40-49 years in good health and CMV-seronegative.

This rearrangement joins TRBV18 to TRBJ2-7; the D gene is possibly TRBD2 (7 bases). This CDR3 spans 14 amino acids. Trimming removed 6 bases at V and 4 bases at J, with 16 bases between. The germline gives CDR1 KGHSH, CDR2 LQKENI. CDR3 sequence: CASSLGGGPYEQYF. As DNA, the CDR3 is TGTGCCAGCTCCCTAGGGGGGGGGCCTTACGAGCAGTACTTC.

This chain connects TRBV5-1 to TRBJ1-5, with TRBD1 identical over 8 bases. The CDR3 sequence is 15 residues long. The V gene end was trimmed by 4 bases and the J gene end by 7 bases; junction bases not matched to a gene: 10. The germline gives CDR1 SGHRS, CDR2 YFSETQ. In nucleotides, the CDR3 is TGCGCCAGCAGCGTTACGACAGGGGCTCGGCAGCCCCAGCATTTT. This codes for CASSVTTGARQPQHF. Complete variable domain (other parts from reference TRBV5-1 and TRBJ1-5): KAGVTQTPRYLIKTRGQQVTLSCSPISGHRSVSWYQQTPGQGLQFLFEYFSETQRNKGNFPGRFSGRQFSNSRSEMNVSTLELGDSALYLCASSVTTGARQPQHFGDGTRLSIL.

The genes are TRBV27 and TRBJ2-5; D may be TRBD2 (6 bases). V was cut by 2 bases and J by 1 base, with 8 bases left in between. This CDR3 contains 14 residues. CDR1 and CDR2 from the germline V gene are MNHEY and SMNVEV (reference sequence). Here the CDR3 reads CASSLGGGQETQYF. The CDR3 DNA sequence: TGTGCCAGCAGTTTAGGGGGAGGCCAAGAGACCCAGTACTTC.

The chain links TRBV5-4 to TRBJ1-2, with D possibly TRBD1 on 5 matching bases. The CDR3 sequence is 14 residues long. Per germline, CDR1 SGHNT and CDR2 YYREEE (reference sequence). The ends were cut back, 5 bases at V and 4 bases at J, with 15 bases in the middle. CDR3 nucleotides: TGTGCCAGCAGGGAGGGGAGAAGGGCCTATGGCTACACCTTC. Translating gives CASREGRRAYGYTF.

The gene calls are TRBV2 and TRBJ2-5; D is undetermined. The germline V gene encodes CDR1 SNHLY and CDR2 FYNNEI. The CDR3 is 12 amino acids. Trimming shortened V by 2 bases and J by 3 bases, and 4 bases separated the two germline ends. The CDR3 region is CASSELEETQYF. The DNA for the CDR3 is TGTGCCAGCAGTGAACTAGAAGAGACCCAGTACTTC.

V usage is TRBV5-6 and J usage is TRBJ1-5; 8 nucleotides line up with TRBD1. J lost 1 base, V lost 0 bases, and 9 bases had no gene match. CDR1 is SGHDT and CDR2 is YYEEEE in the germline V gene. The CDR3 is made up of 18 amino acids. The CDR3, as DNA: TGTGCCAGCAGCTTGGGCGTTACAGGGGGAAGCAGCAATCAGCCCCAGCATTTT. Translation gives CASSLGVTGGSSNQPQHF.

This chain connects TRBV28 to TRBJ2-2; TRBD1 matches at 7 bases. The CDR3 sequence is 18 residues long. After removal of 2 bases from V and 1 base from J, the junction contained 10 bases not matched to a gene. Germline V gene data show CDR1 as MDHEN and CDR2 as SYDVKM. The CDR3 coding sequence is TGTGCCAGCAGTTTAAGTGGTTGGACAGGTCAGAACACCGGGGAGCTGTTTTTT. This sequence encodes CASSLSGWTGQNTGELFF.

J is TRBJ1-1 and V is TRBV2; D gene unclear. Trimming pared 0 bases from V and 5 bases from J, leaving 16 bases between. Germline V lookup: CDR1 SNHLY, CDR2 FYNNEI. The CDR3 sequence is 16 residues long. The CDR3 loop is CASSEALGRPGTEAFF. CDR3 bases: TGTGCCAGCAGTGAAGCGCTTGGACGCCCGGGGACTGAAGCTTTCTTT.

This clone appeared a few times. The chain is built from TRBV18 and TRBJ1-1; 7 positions match TRBD1. Per germline, CDR1 KGHSH and CDR2 LQKENI. The CDR3 is 14 residues long. Trimming cost V 6 bases and J 1 base; bases outside gene matches: 5. The CDR3 DNA reads as TGTGCCAGCTCCCAACAGGGGACGAACACTGAAGCTTTCTTT. As protein: CASSQQGTNTEAFF.

As for this clone: Relative to the germline gene, one junction end is altered; a read error may explain this. This sequence joins TRBV7-9 and TRBJ1-1, with D hard to call. Germline V gene sequence: CDR1 SEHNR, CDR2 FQNEAQ (reference sequence). The CDR3 sequence is 12 residues long. The CDR3 reads CSSSSLPAEAFF. The CDR3 DNA follows: TGTTCCAGCAGCTCCCTTCCGGCTGAAGCTTTCTTT.

This clone has only one observation. The rearrangement joins TRBV4-1 to TRBJ2-2, with D possibly being TRBD1 (6 bases). The germline V gene has CDR1 MGHRA and CDR2 YSYEKL. This CDR3 region has 14 residues. Trimming shortened V by 7 bases and J by 0 bases, and 9 bases separated the two germline ends. This CDR3 reads CASNDRTNTGELFF. The CDR3 region has the DNA TGCGCCAGCAATGACAGGACGAACACCGGGGAGCTGTTTTTT.

This clone was detected only a few times. The chain recombines TRBV18 with TRBJ1-6; TRBD1 might be the D (5 bases). The CDR3 sequence is 13 residues long. Between the trimmed V and J ends, which lost 6 bases and 14 bases, there was a span of 17 bases. Per the germline V gene, CDR1 is KGHSH and CDR2 is LQKENI. The CDR3 loop is CASSGTRSGALHF. As DNA, the CDR3 is TGTGCCAGCTCGGGGACGAGATCGGGGGCCCTCCACTTT.

This clone was observed once. This chain uses TRBV7-2 with TRBJ2-5; D uncertain. The ends were cut back, 5 bases at V and 7 bases at J, with 8 bases in the middle. Germline V gene sequence: CDR1 SGHTA, CDR2 FQGNSA. The CDR3 is made up of 11 amino acids. CDR3 DNA: TGTGCCAGCAGCGCCCTATCGACCCAGTACTTC. Protein: CASSALSTQYF.

The chain couples TRBV11-3 to TRBJ2-3; 7 bases map to TRBD2. Losses at the gene ends were 2 bases for V and 2 bases for J; bases not matched to a gene: 1. Germline assignment: CDR1 SGHNT and CDR2 YENEEA. The CDR3 covers 14 residues. The CDR3 DNA is TGTGCCAGCAGCTTAAGCGGGACCACAGATACGCAGTATTTT. It codes for CASSLSGTTDTQYF.

This clone was counted a few times. V gene TRBV10-3 combines with J gene TRBJ1-3; 9 bases match TRBD1. The CDR3 covers 16 residues. J gave up 0 bases and V 7 bases, and 7 bases lay outside the gene matches. CDR1 is ENHRY and CDR2 is SYGVKD in the germline V gene. The CDR3 is CAIKEDRGLSGNTIYF. CDR3 sequence (DNA): TGTGCCATCAAGGAGGACAGGGGACTCTCTGGAAACACCATATATTTT.

For the CDR3, the DNA is TGTGCCAGCAGTTATTCCGGACAGTACACTGAAGCTTTCTTT. This translates into CASSYSGQYTEAFF. The rearrangement links TRBV6-5 to TRBJ1-1; D might be TRBD1 (6 bases). This CDR3 contains 14 residues. Germline CDR1 MNHEY, CDR2 SVGAGI. Trimming stripped 3 bases from V and 3 bases from J, with 11 bases between.

This clone has just one count. The chain is built from TRBV7-6 and TRBJ2-7; 8 nucleotides align to TRBD1. CDR1 and CDR2 (germline): SGHVS, FNYEAQ. J was trimmed by 1 base and V by 1 base; bases with no gene match: 3. The CDR3 spans 15 residues. Here the CDR3 DNA reads TGTGCCAGCAGCTTAGGGACAGGGACTTCCTACGAGCAGTACTTC. Translation: CASSLGTGTSYEQYF.

The chain is built from TRBV4-2 and TRBJ2-2; D possibly corresponds to TRBD1 (5 bases). The V end was cut by 0 bases, the J end by 8 bases, with 13 bases between. CDR1 and CDR2 from the germline V gene are LGHNA and YNFKEQ. This CDR3 region has 15 residues. CDR3 region: CASSQDQGAAGELFF. CDR3 sequence (DNA): TGTGCCAGCAGCCAAGATCAGGGCGCCGCGGGGGAGCTGTTTTTT.

This chain uses TRBV5-5 with TRBJ2-7, with TRBD1 matching over 9 bases. The V gene's germline CDR1 is SGHKS and CDR2 YYEKEE (reference sequence). CDR3 length: 15 residues. J gave up 4 bases and V 3 bases, and 8 bases lay outside the gene matches. Here the CDR3 DNA reads TGTGCCAGCAGCTCCCCCGGGACAGGGTGGTACGAGCAGTACTTC. Amino acid sequence: CASSSPGTGWYEQYF.

This chain joins TRBV27 and TRBJ1-3; D is possibly TRBD1 (6 bases). This CDR3 comprises 15 residues. Germline CDR1 and CDR2: MNHEY and SMNVEV (reference sequence). Trimming stripped 0 bases from V and 4 bases from J, with 10 bases between. CDR3 region: CASSLSVTGGNTIYF. CDR3 coding DNA: TGTGCCAGCAGTTTATCGGTCACAGGGGGAAACACCATATATTTT.

The V gene is TRBV6-5, the J gene TRBJ1-1; 9 positions match TRBD1. In germline, CDR1 is MNHEY, CDR2 SVGAGI. The CDR3 spans 15 residues. V shed 8 bases, J shed 5 bases, and the junction held 12 bases outside the gene matches. The CDR3 nucleotides are TGTGCCAGCGGCGTACAGGGGGCGCTGAGGACTGAAGCTTTCTTT. This encodes CASGVQGALRTEAFF.

This clone was recorded once. The DNA for the CDR3 is TGTGCCAGCAGCTCCGGGGGGACAGGGAACTATGGCTACACCTTC. Amino acids: CASSSGGTGNYGYTF. The chain is built from TRBV7-9 and TRBJ1-2; 9 bases map to TRBD1. V was clipped by 4 bases and J by 2 bases; unmatched bases: 5. CDR1 and CDR2 from the germline V gene are SEHNR and FQNEAQ (reference sequence). The length of the CDR3 is 15 residues.